Judged by abundance, the clone carrying this TCR beta chain is medium-sized (0.01 to 0.1%). No antigen is known for it. The sample comes from a study of cytomegalovirus exposure and HLA in healthy donors. Study-level results: Three of the chains that were CMV-associated were confirmed in vitro to be specific for CMV antigens.

A multiplex PCR was run with 60 Vbeta primers and 13 Jbeta primers. Some clones are missing from TCRdb's copy, which holds only in-frame ones; the method was immunoSEQ multiplex PCR. The sample has 55,000 to 75,000 clones; about two thirds are singletons. V trimming: 2 bases; J trimming: 2 bases; junction bases outside the gene matches: 3. CDR1 and CDR2 from the germline V gene are MNHEY and SVGAGI. The length of the CDR3 is 16 residues. Donors consisted of healthy bone marrow donors. The sample consisted of PBMCs. This receptor was identified in a man aged 40-50 years in good health and CMV-seropositive. The genes are TRBV6-5 and TRBJ2-2; 9 nucleotides align to TRBD2. The CDR3 DNA reads as TGTGCCAGCAGTTACAGCGGGGGGTCAAACACCGGGGAGCTGTTTTTT. Its protein product is CASSYSGGSNTGELFF.